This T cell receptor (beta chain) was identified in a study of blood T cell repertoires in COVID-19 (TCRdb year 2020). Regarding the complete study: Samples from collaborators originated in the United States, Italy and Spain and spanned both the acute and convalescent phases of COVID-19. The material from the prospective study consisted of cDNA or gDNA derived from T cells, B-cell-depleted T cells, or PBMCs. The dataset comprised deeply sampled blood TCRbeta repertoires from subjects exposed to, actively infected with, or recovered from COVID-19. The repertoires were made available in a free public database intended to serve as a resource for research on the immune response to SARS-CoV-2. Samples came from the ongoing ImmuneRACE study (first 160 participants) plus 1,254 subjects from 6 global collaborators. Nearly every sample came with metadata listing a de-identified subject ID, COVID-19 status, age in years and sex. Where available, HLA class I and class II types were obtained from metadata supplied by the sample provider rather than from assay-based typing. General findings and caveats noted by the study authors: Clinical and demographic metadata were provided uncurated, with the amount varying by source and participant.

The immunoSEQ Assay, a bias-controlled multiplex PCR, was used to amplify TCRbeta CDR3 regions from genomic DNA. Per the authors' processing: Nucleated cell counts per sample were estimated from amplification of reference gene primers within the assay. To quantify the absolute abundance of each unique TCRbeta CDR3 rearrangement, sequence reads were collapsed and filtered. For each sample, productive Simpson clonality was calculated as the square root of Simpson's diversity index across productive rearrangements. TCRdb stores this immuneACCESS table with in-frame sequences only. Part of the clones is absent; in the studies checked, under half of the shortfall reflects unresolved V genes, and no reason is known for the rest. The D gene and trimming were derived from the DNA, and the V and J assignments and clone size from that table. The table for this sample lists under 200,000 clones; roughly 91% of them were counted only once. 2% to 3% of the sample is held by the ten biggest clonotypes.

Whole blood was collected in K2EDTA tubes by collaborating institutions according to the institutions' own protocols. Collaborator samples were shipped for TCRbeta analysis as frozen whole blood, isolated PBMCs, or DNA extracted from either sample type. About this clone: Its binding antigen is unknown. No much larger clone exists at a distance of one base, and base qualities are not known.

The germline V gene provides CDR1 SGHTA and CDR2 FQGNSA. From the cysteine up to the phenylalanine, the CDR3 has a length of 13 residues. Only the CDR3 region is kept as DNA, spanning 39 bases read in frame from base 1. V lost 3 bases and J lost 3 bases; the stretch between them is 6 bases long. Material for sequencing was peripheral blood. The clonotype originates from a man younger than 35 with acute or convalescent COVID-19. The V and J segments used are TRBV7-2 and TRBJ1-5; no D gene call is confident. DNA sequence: TGTGCCAGCAGCTTTAGCTACAATCAGCCCCAGCATTTT. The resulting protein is CASSFSYNQPQHF.